Below are 29 T cell receptor beta chains sequenced from a single sample in a study of blood T cell repertoires in COVID-19. The data were produced by immunoSEQ multiplex PCR, yet TCRdb's version contains in-frame clones alone and is incomplete. The repertoire holds some 200,000 clones, with 82% as singletons. Sequenced input: peripheral blood. The receptors shown here come from a woman in her 40s with acute or convalescent COVID-19.

The chain is built from TRBV19 and TRBJ2-3, with 10 positions matching TRBD2. V trimming: 9 bases; J trimming: 2 bases; junction bases outside the gene matches: 2. Germline assignment: CDR1 LNHDA and CDR2 SQIVND (reference sequence). The CDR3 totals 13 residues. As DNA, the CDR3 is TGTGCCAGCACTAGCGGGACCACAGATACGCAGTATTTT. The encoded protein is CASTSGTTDTQYF. Full variable domain (rest looked up from reference TRBV19 and TRBJ2-3): DGGITQSPKYLFRKEGQNVTLSCEQNLNHDAMYWYRQDPGQGLRLIYYSQIVNDFQKGDIAEGYSVSREKKESFPLTVTSAQKNPTAFYLCASTSGTTDTQYFGPGTRLTVL.

The chain employs TRBV27 and TRBJ1-2, with TRBD1 as a possible D gene (5 bases). V lost 3 bases, J lost 6 bases, and 11 bases lay in between. Germline CDR1 MNHEY, CDR2 SMNVEV (reference sequence). The CDR3 contains 13 residues. Here the CDR3 reads CASSFRQGNGYTF. CDR3 in DNA: TGTGCCAGCAGTTTCCGGCAGGGCAATGGCTACACCTTC.

This chain connects TRBV7-8 to TRBJ1-5; tentative D call: TRBD1 (5 bases). The CDR3 is 15 amino acids. V shed 1 base and J shed 0 bases, with 7 bases lying between them. Germline lookup yields CDR1 SGHVS and CDR2 FQNEAQ. CDR3 nucleotide sequence: TGTGCCAGCAGCTTAGTACAGGATAGCAATCAGCCCCAGCATTTT. Its protein product is CASSLVQDSNQPQHF.

This clone was seen only once. Additional DNA sequences in this sample encode the identical CDR3. The chain recombines TRBV19 with TRBJ2-3, with D unclear. Germline values: CDR1 LNHDA, CDR2 SQIVND (reference sequence). Deletions cut 6 bases from V and 4 bases from J, with 5 bases between. The CDR3 runs 11 residues. CDR3 in amino acids: CASSPSDTQYF. The CDR3 DNA follows: TGTGCCAGTAGCCCCTCAGATACGCAGTATTTT. Full variable domain (remainder filled in from reference TRBV19 and TRBJ2-3): DGGITQSPKYLFRKEGQNVTLSCEQNLNHDAMYWYRQDPGQGLRLIYYSQIVNDFQKGDIAEGYSVSREKKESFPLTVTSAQKNPTAFYLCASSPSDTQYFGPGTRLTVL.

V is TRBV7-8 and J is TRBJ2-3, with 15 bases fitting TRBD2. Losses at the gene ends were 8 bases for V and 6 bases for J; bases not matched to a gene: 6. The CDR3 is 15 amino acids. The germline CDR1 and CDR2 sequences are SGHVS and FQNEAQ. As DNA, the CDR3 is TGTGCCAGCGGGACTAGCGGGGGGACTTCGGATACGCAGTATTTT. Translated: CASGTSGGTSDTQYF.

The J gene is TRBJ2-5, the V gene TRBV5-1; D perhaps matches TRBD1 (5 bases). Per germline, CDR1 SGHRS and CDR2 YFSETQ. V gave up 0 bases and J gave up 5 bases, with 11 bases separating them. The CDR3 has 14 residues. The DNA for the CDR3 is TGCGCCAGCAGCTTGGAGCCCAAGGGGGAGACCCAGTACTTC. It codes for CASSLEPKGETQYF.

The J gene is TRBJ2-3, the V gene TRBV6-1, with TRBD2 matching 13 bases. Losses at the gene ends were 1 base for V and 5 bases for J; bases not matched to a gene: 9. CDR1 MNHNS and CDR2 SASEGT come from the germline V gene. CDR3 length: 18 residues. The CDR3 region has the DNA TGTGCCAGCAGTGAAGTACTAGCGGGGGGGCCTCGGGAAGATACGCAGTATTTT. This gives the protein CASSEVLAGGPREDTQYF.

The genes are TRBV6-2 or TRBV6-3 and TRBJ2-7, with TRBD1 matching over 11 bases. Germline V gene data show CDR1 as MNHEY and CDR2 as SVGEGT. The CDR3 sequence is 14 residues long. J gave up 4 bases and V 5 bases, and 4 bases lay outside the gene matches. CDR3 nucleotides: TGTGCCAGCAGTATCGGGACAGGGGGGTACGAGCAGTACTTC. This sequence encodes CASSIGTGGYEQYF.

The V and J genes are TRBV7-9 and TRBJ2-4; D unclear. CDR1 and CDR2 (germline): SEHNR, FQNEAQ (reference sequence). V lost 1 base, J lost 12 bases, and 10 bases lay in between. CDR3 length: 12 residues. The DNA of the CDR3 is TGTGCCAGCAGCTTAGAAGGCGGAACTCAGTACTTC. It translates to CASSLEGGTQYF.

The V call is TRBV9, the J call TRBJ2-2; 9 nucleotides agree with TRBD2. There are 15 residues in the CDR3. V trimming: 0 bases; J trimming: 6 bases; junction bases outside the gene matches: 3. CDR1 is SGDLS and CDR2 is YYNGEE in the germline V gene. In DNA, the CDR3 is TGTGCCAGCAGCGTAGTTAGCGGGAGCTCCGGGGAGCTGTTTTTT. Translating gives CASSVVSGSSGELFF.

This clone was picked up a small number of times. The CDR3 here is CARSLVVRRACNEKLFF. For the CDR3, the DNA is TGTGCCAGAAGCTTGGTGGTCCGGAGGGCTTGCAATGAAAAACTGTTTTTT. The V call is TRBV5-3, the J call TRBJ1-4; D is unclear. TRBV5-3 is known as an ORF, though its function is uncertain. V was clipped by 0 bases and J by 5 bases, with 17 bases between them. The CDR3 runs to 17 residues.

CDR3 bases: TGTGCCAGTAGTATTGTTCGGGATCAGCCCCAGCATTTT. This translates into CASSIVRDQPQHF. This chain connects TRBV19 to TRBJ1-5; D is unresolved. V was pared by 3 bases and J by 5 bases, with 8 bases between. The CDR3 covers 13 residues. Germline CDR1 and CDR2: LNHDA and SQIVND (reference sequence).

The count of this clone is one. The chain carries TRBV19 and TRBJ2-1; 7 positions match TRBD1. V shed 4 bases and J 10 bases; nucleotides not matched to a gene: 4. Germline V lookup: CDR1 LNHDA, CDR2 SQIVND (reference sequence). CDR3 size: 12 residues. The CDR3 bases are TGTGCCAGTAGTAGACAGGGCGGGGAGCAGTTCTTC. Translated, it gives CASSRQGGEQFF.

The gene calls are TRBV4-1 and TRBJ1-6; TRBD1 agrees at 8 bases. The CDR3 extends over 16 amino acids. V shed 2 bases, J shed 8 bases, and the junction held 8 bases outside the gene matches. Germline V CDR1 and CDR2: MGHRA, YSYEKL. The CDR3 here is CASSQSGQGRHSPLHF. In nucleotides, the CDR3 is TGCGCCAGCAGCCAATCCGGACAGGGCCGGCATTCACCCCTCCACTTT.

V and J are TRBV10-2 and TRBJ1-1; tentatively, D is TRBD1 (5 bases). Trimming stripped 4 bases from V and 10 bases from J, with 16 bases between. The CDR3 runs to 13 residues. Per germline, CDR1 WSHSY and CDR2 SAAADI. The CDR3 sequence: CASSGLGVLGAFF. The CDR3 DNA is TGCGCCAGCAGTGGTTTAGGGGTTCTCGGAGCTTTCTTT.

The genes are TRBV11-3 and TRBJ2-7; 7 bases align to TRBD2. The CDR3 has 14 residues. V was pared by 5 bases and J by 3 bases, with 7 bases of the junction left unmatched. Germline V gene sequence: CDR1 SGHNT, CDR2 YENEEA. CDR3 DNA sequence: TGTGCCAGCAGCGTTAGCGGGTCGGACTACGAGCAGTACTTC. Amino acids: CASSVSGSDYEQYF. The variable domain in full, with the rest retrieved from reference TRBV11-3 and TRBJ2-7, is EAGVVQSPRYKIIEKKQPVAFWCNPISGHNTLYWYLQNLGQGPELLIRYENEEAVDDSQLPKDRFSAERLKGVDSTLKIQPAELGDSAVYLCASSVSGSDYEQYFGPGTRLTVT.

The V call is TRBV7-8, the J call TRBJ2-5, with 10 bases lining up with TRBD2. CDR3 length: 16 residues. Germline CDR1 and CDR2: SGHVS and FQNEAQ. V shed 2 bases, J shed 0 bases, and the junction held 3 bases outside the gene matches. The CDR3 sequence: CASSLLAGGNQETQYF. The CDR3 DNA reads as TGTGCCAGCAGCTTATTAGCGGGAGGAAACCAAGAGACCCAGTACTTC.

This sequence joins TRBV29-1 and TRBJ2-7, with D maybe TRBD1 (6 bases). In germline, CDR1 is SQVTM, CDR2 ANQGSEA. CDR3 length: 12 amino acids. The V end lost 6 bases, the J end lost 7 bases, and 16 bases lay between the germline ends. The CDR3 here is CSVVLGTSEQYF. CDR3 DNA sequence: TGCAGCGTCGTCCTAGGGACATCAGAGCAGTACTTC.

This chain uses TRBV13 with TRBJ2-2; D is perhaps TRBD2 (5 bases). The CDR3 totals 12 residues. Germline V gene data show CDR1 as PRHDT and CDR2 as FYEKMQ (reference sequence). V was cut by 6 bases and J by 8 bases, with 10 bases left in between. In DNA form, the CDR3 reads TGTGCCAGCAGTTCGGAGGAAGGGGAGCTGTTTTTT. This codes for CASSSEEGELFF.

This clone was seen only a few times. The CDR3 DNA reads as TGTGCCAGCAGCAAGAAAGGGGGAAACGAGCAGTACTTC. Amino acid sequence: CASSKKGGNEQYF. The V gene is TRBV21-1, the J gene TRBJ2-7; TRBD1 is taken as the D call from the table, unchecked against the DNA. TRBV21-1 represents a pseudogene. There are 13 residues in the CDR3.

This chain joins TRBV29-1 and TRBJ1-2; D might be TRBD1 (6 bases). Per germline, CDR1 SQVTM and CDR2 ANQGSEA. Trimming removed 5 bases at V and 8 bases at J, with 18 bases between. The CDR3 runs to 13 residues. CDR3 DNA sequence: TGCAGCGTTCGTCTAACAGGGTTATCCGGCTACACCTTC. It codes for CSVRLTGLSGYTF.

The chain carries TRBV10-2 and TRBJ2-3; TRBD2 agrees at 11 bases. Germline CDR1 and CDR2: WSHSY and SAAADI. This CDR3 is 18 amino acids long. The J segment lost 0 bases and the V segment lost 5 bases, leaving 10 bases of the junction unmatched. This CDR3 reads CASSKTSGGITSTDTQYF. CDR3 nucleotide sequence: TGCGCCAGCAGTAAAACTAGCGGGGGAATAACTAGCACAGATACGCAGTATTTT.

The chain recombines TRBV7-9 with TRBJ2-1; 7 nucleotides agree with TRBD2. J was trimmed by 0 bases and V by 3 bases; bases with no gene match: 5. Looked up from germline, CDR1 is SEHNR and CDR2 is FQNEAQ (reference sequence). The CDR3 spans 16 residues. The CDR3 region is CASSFPSGGSYNEQFF. CDR3 nucleotide sequence: TGTGCCAGCAGCTTCCCTAGCGGTGGCTCCTACAATGAGCAGTTCTTC. Together with reference TRBV7-9 and TRBJ2-1, the CDR3 gives the full variable domain: DTGVSQNPRHKITKRGQNVTFRCDPISEHNRLYWYRQTLGQGPEFLTYFQNEAQLEKSRLLSDRFSAERPKGSFSTLEIQRTEQGDSAMYLCASSFPSGGSYNEQFFGPGTRLTVL.

The chain employs TRBV12-3 or TRBV12-4 and TRBJ2-7; maybe TRBD1 (5 bases). Trimming took 5 bases from V and 4 from J, leaving 6 bases between them. This CDR3 has 11 residues. CDR3 region: CASSRGYEQYF. In DNA, the CDR3 is TGTGCCAGCAGTAGGGGTTACGAGCAGTACTTC.

The chain couples TRBV11-2 to TRBJ2-7, with D hard to call. Germline V gene lookup returns CDR1 SGHAT and CDR2 FQNNGV. V was clipped by 2 bases and J by 3 bases, with 8 bases between them. This CDR3 has 13 amino acids. This CDR3 is CASSLSPSYEQYF. CDR3 coding DNA: TGTGCCAGCAGCTTATCTCCGAGCTACGAGCAGTACTTC.

The genes are TRBV2 and TRBJ1-5, with 9 positions matching TRBD1. V trimming: 7 bases; J trimming: 5 bases; junction bases outside the gene matches: 9. Looked up from germline, CDR1 is SNHLY and CDR2 is FYNNEI. The CDR3 length is 15 residues. The CDR3 DNA is TGTGCCAGCATGAGGTCCGGGACAGGGCATCAGCCCCAGCATTTT. This gives the protein CASMRSGTGHQPQHF.

The J gene is TRBJ2-1, the V gene TRBV9; 12 bases align to TRBD2. V lost 0 bases and J lost 5; bases outside the gene matches: 9. The V gene's germline CDR1 is SGDLS and CDR2 YYNGEE. This CDR3 spans 18 amino acids. Here the CDR3 reads CASSVVASGRAGHNEQFF. CDR3 coding DNA: TGTGCCAGCAGCGTAGTAGCTAGCGGGAGGGCCGGCCACAATGAGCAGTTCTTC.

This clone was recorded a few times. This chain links TRBV3-1 (or the pseudogene TRBV3-2) with TRBJ1-2; 12 bases fit TRBD1. From germline, CDR1 is LGHDT and CDR2 YNNKEL (reference sequence). The junction had 7 bases not matched to a gene; V was cut back by 4 bases and J by 4 bases. CDR3 length: 16 residues. The CDR3 region is CASSRGTGGLSYGYTF. The CDR3, as DNA: TGTGCCAGCAGCCGTGGGACAGGGGGCTTGAGCTATGGCTACACCTTC.

The rearrangement links TRBV2 to TRBJ2-3; D may be TRBD2 (6 bases). This CDR3 comprises 15 residues. Trimming took off 8 bases at V and 2 bases at J, with 17 bases between the two ends. Germline CDR1 reads SNHLY; CDR2 reads FYNNEI. The CDR3 protein is CASVRDSHNTDTQYF. CDR3 nucleotides: TGTGCCAGCGTCCGGGACTCCCATAACACAGATACGCAGTATTTT.